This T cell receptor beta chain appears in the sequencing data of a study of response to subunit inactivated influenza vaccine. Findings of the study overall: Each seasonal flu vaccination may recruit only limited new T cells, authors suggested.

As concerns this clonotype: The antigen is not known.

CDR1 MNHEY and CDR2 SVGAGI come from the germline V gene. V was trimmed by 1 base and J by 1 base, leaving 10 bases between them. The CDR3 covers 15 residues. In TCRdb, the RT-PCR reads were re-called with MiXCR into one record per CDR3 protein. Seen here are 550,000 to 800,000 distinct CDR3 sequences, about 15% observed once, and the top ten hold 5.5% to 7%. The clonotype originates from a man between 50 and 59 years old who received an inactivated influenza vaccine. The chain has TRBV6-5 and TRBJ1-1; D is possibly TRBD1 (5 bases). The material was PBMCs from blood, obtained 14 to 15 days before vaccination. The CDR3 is CASSYLDQGNTEAFF. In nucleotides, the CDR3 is TGTGCCAGCAGTTACTTGGACCAGGGGAACACTGAAGCTTTCTTT.